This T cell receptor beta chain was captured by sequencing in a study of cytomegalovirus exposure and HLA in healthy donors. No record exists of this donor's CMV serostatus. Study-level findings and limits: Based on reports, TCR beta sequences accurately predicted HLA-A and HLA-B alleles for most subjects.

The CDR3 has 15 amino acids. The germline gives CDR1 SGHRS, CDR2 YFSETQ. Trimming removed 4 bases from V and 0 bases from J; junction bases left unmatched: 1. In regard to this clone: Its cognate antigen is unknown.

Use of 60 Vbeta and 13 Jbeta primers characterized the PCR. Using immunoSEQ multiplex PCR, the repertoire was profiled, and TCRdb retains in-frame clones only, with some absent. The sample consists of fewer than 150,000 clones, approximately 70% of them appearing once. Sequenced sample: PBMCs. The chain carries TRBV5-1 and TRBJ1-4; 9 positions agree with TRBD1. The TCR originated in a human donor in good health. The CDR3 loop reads CASSDRGATNEKLFF. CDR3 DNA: TGCGCCAGCAGCGACAGGGGGGCAACTAATGAAAAACTGTTTTTT. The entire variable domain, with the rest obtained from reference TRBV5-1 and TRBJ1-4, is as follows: KAGVTQTPRYLIKTRGQQVTLSCSPISGHRSVSWYQQTPGQGLQFLFEYFSETQRNKGNFPGRFSGRQFSNSRSEMNVSTLELGDSALYLCASSDRGATNEKLFFGSGTQLSVL.